This T cell receptor (beta chain) was found in a study of radiation and T cells in renal cell carcinoma. Sequencing used immunoSEQ multiplex PCR; TCRdb keeps in-frame clones, though not all of them. Here the sample spans around 15,000 clones, under 70% being singletons. There are many counts of this clone. Its antigen is not known. Germline loops: CDR1 SGHTA, CDR2 FQGNSA. This CDR3 comprises 15 residues. V dropped 4 bases and J dropped 9; count of bases not matched to a gene: 10. Treatment denoted: 15 Gy SBRT to primary tumor, nephrectomy 4 weeks later. General study results and limits: Tumor samples were small regions of around 0.94 g.

This sequence joins TRBV7-2 and TRBJ2-1; 9 positions match TRBD2. The sample consisted of tumor tissue, taken from a patient whose treatment included radiotherapy and nephrectomy. This clonotype originated in a woman aged 70-85 years with renal cell carcinoma. The CDR3 bases are TGTGCCAGCAGCTCGGGACTAGCTGTCACAACTGAGCAGTTCTTC. It codes for CASSSGLAVTTEQFF.